These 15 T cell receptor beta chains came from one sample sequenced in a study of cytomegalovirus exposure and HLA in healthy donors. Primers included in the PCR were 60 Vbeta and 13 Jbeta primers. Libraries were prepared by immunoSEQ multiplex PCR; TCRdb keeps only in-frame clonotypes and omits some of them. The data hold approximately 120,000 clones, with 78% observed a single time. Sequencing was done on a sample of PBMCs. The receptor set was obtained from a man aged 30-40 years in good health and CMV-seropositive.

This clone has only one observation. CDR3: CASSGRTGLNTEAFF. In DNA, the CDR3 is TGTGCCAGCAGCGGCCGGACAGGGCTGAACACTGAAGCTTTCTTT. The chain employs TRBV7-8 and TRBJ1-1; 8 bases are a match to TRBD1. J was trimmed by 0 bases and V by 5 bases; bases with no gene match: 5. The CDR3 runs 15 residues. Germline V CDR1 and CDR2: SGHVS, FQNEAQ.

The V call is TRBV5-1, the J call TRBJ2-4; 7 bases agree with TRBD1. J gave up 4 bases and V 7 bases, and 17 bases lay outside the gene matches. Germline lookup yields CDR1 SGHRS and CDR2 YFSETQ. The CDR3 runs 17 residues. The CDR3 DNA reads TGCGCCAGCGAGAGGGGGCCCGGCGGATTGGGGAAAAACATTCAGTACTTC. Its protein is CASERGPGGLGKNIQYF.

V is TRBV9 and J is TRBJ1-2; no clear D. Germline V gene data show CDR1 as SGDLS and CDR2 as YYNGEE. V lost 3 bases to trimming and J lost 5 bases, with 14 bases between them. This CDR3 is built from 14 residues. Here the CDR3 reads CASSAPPIGYGYTF. The CDR3 coding sequence is TGTGCCAGCAGCGCCCCCCCTATCGGGTATGGCTACACCTTC. Drawing the rest from reference TRBV9 and TRBJ1-2, the complete variable domain is DSGVTQTPKHLITATGQRVTLRCSPRSGDLSVYWYQQSLDQGLQFLIQYYNGEERAKGNILERFSAQQFPDLHSELNLSSLELGDSALYFCASSAPPIGYGYTFGSGTRLTVV.

The chain combines TRBV27 with TRBJ1-4, with 7 nucleotides matching TRBD1. Trimming took 8 bases from V and 4 from J; bases not matched to a gene: 4. Germline values: CDR1 MNHEY, CDR2 SMNVEV (reference sequence). The CDR3 is 13 amino acids. The DNA for the CDR3 is TGTGCCAGCGCGGGACAGCGTAATGAAAAACTGTTTTTT. Translating it yields CASAGQRNEKLFF.

For the CDR3, the DNA is TGTGCCAGCAGCCCTCAAGGGACAGGTTTTTTCCCTGGGGAGCTGTTTTTT. This codes for CASSPQGTGFFPGELFF. The chain employs TRBV14 and TRBJ2-2; 8 bases are shared with TRBD1. J was trimmed by 8 bases and V by 4 bases; bases with no gene match: 15. The germline gives CDR1 SGHDN, CDR2 FVKESK. The CDR3 is 17 residues long.

This chain uses TRBV5-1 with TRBJ2-7; a weak D match, TRBD1 (5 bases). Between the trimmed V and J ends, which lost 4 bases and 5 bases, there was a span of 19 bases. The germline CDR1 and CDR2 sequences are SGHRS and YFSETQ. The CDR3 consists of 15 residues. CDR3 region: CASSNPVRVSHEQYF. Here the CDR3 DNA reads TGCGCCAGCAGCAACCCCGTCAGGGTCTCGCACGAGCAGTACTTC. Full variable domain (rest looked up from reference TRBV5-1 and TRBJ2-7): KAGVTQTPRYLIKTRGQQVTLSCSPISGHRSVSWYQQTPGQGLQFLFEYFSETQRNKGNFPGRFSGRQFSNSRSEMNVSTLELGDSALYLCASSNPVRVSHEQYFGPGTRLTVT.

The chain is built from TRBV5-6 and TRBJ2-3; 10 nucleotides line up with TRBD2. Germline CDR1 is SGHDT and CDR2 is YYEEEE. V dropped 0 bases and J dropped 2; count of bases not matched to a gene: 6. The CDR3 runs 17 residues. CDR3 sequence: CASSLDGLAEPTDTQYF. CDR3 bases: TGTGCCAGCAGCTTGGACGGACTAGCGGAACCCACAGATACGCAGTATTTT.

The sample holds a few counts of this clone. The J gene is TRBJ2-7, the V gene TRBV19, with D perhaps matching TRBD2 (5 bases). The CDR3 extends over 19 amino acids. The ends were cut back, 4 bases at V and 2 bases at J, with 27 bases in the middle. Germline V gene lookup returns CDR1 LNHDA and CDR2 SQIVND (reference sequence). CDR3 amino acids: CASSRKRRDVFGVPYEQYF. The CDR3 DNA follows: TGTGCCAGTAGTAGAAAGCGACGCGACGTGTTCGGGGTACCCTACGAGCAGTACTTC.

The count of this clone is one. The rearrangement joins TRBV5-1 to TRBJ2-1; 7 positions agree with TRBD2. Looked up from germline, CDR1 is SGHRS and CDR2 is YFSETQ. This CDR3 has 14 residues. Germline trimming cut 4 bases from V and 9 bases from J; bases unmatched to any gene: 10. The CDR3 nucleotides are TGCGCCAGCAGCCCTATCGGGACTATCCGTGAGCAGTTCTTC. Protein sequence: CASSPIGTIREQFF.

The chain has TRBV7-3 and TRBJ2-3, with 8 bases lining up with TRBD2. Germline loops: CDR1 SGHTA, CDR2 FQGTGA. CDR3 length: 14 residues. J was trimmed by 2 bases and V by 5 bases; bases with no gene match: 3. The CDR3 DNA reads as TGTGCCAGCAGCAGTAGCGGGATCACAGATACGCAGTATTTT. Protein sequence: CASSSSGITDTQYF.

This clone has just a few counts. V and J are TRBV7-2 and TRBJ1-1, with 10 nucleotides matching TRBD1. V lost 5 bases and J lost 10; bases outside the gene matches: 7. This CDR3 has 13 residues. The germline V gene has CDR1 SGHTA and CDR2 FQGNSA. The CDR3 coding sequence is TGTGCCAGCAGCCGAAACGGACAGGGGGTAGCTTTCTTT. Translating it yields CASSRNGQGVAFF.

This clone occurred once. The chain has TRBV15 and TRBJ2-1; 7 nucleotides line up with TRBD2. CDR1 and CDR2 (germline): LNHNV, YYDKDF (reference sequence). V dropped 1 base and J dropped 9; count of bases not matched to a gene: 9. The CDR3 is 15 residues long. CDR3 nucleotide sequence: TGTGCCACCAGCAGAGTCCGGACTGGGGAGGGTGAGCAGTTCTTC. Encoded protein: CATSRVRTGEGEQFF.

This chain connects TRBV4-3 to TRBJ2-6; 10 nucleotides agree with TRBD1. CDR1 and CDR2 (germline): LGHNA, YSLEER. The CDR3 consists of 20 residues. V lost 1 base to trimming and J lost 0 bases; unmatched junction nucleotides: 9. The CDR3 DNA is TGCGCCAGCAGCCAAGTTACCGGGACAGGGGAATTCTCTGGGGCCAACGTCCTGACTTTC. It codes for CASSQVTGTGEFSGANVLTF.

The J gene is TRBJ2-2, the V gene TRBV9; D is perhaps TRBD2 (6 bases). V was clipped by 4 bases and J by 2 bases, with 15 bases between them. CDR1 SGDLS and CDR2 YYNGEE come from the germline V gene. CDR3 length equals 16 residues. The CDR3 bases are TGTGCCAGCAGCCCCCGCGGGGATTCCAACACCGGGGAGCTGTTTTTT. It specifies CASSPRGDSNTGELFF.

This sequence joins TRBV5-1 and TRBJ2-5, with D unclear. Trimming left V 0 bases short and J 3 bases short, with 15 bases between. CDR1 is SGHRS, CDR2 YFSETQ, per germline. The CDR3 has 16 residues. The CDR3: CASSLEHSAYKETQYF. CDR3 coding DNA: TGCGCCAGCAGCTTGGAGCACAGTGCCTATAAAGAGACCCAGTACTTC.